These T cell receptor beta chains were read from a single sample in a study of T cell repertoires in cytomegalovirus infection. TCRdb re-called the reads through MiXCR, storing one row per CDR3 protein. The sample lists some 200,000 distinct CDR3 sequences, approximately 19% occurring once. The sample was PBMCs. The receptor set was obtained from a human donor in good health (CMV status not recorded). Some clones in this sample may be carry-over from other donors' samples. CDR3s include the opening cysteine and the closing phenylalanine or tryptophan. D genes are given only for firm matches. Size is omitted from some rows. Given values are once, few, many or a class for expanded clones.

clone_size: many; v_call: TRBV7-2; j_call: TRBJ2-6; d_call: -; cdr3_length: 17; cdr3_aa: CASRGGGVESGANVLTF; cdr3_nt: TGTGCCAGCAGGGGGGGAGGTGTGGAGTCCGGGGCCAACGTCCTGACTTTC
clone_size: many; v_call: TRBV7-2; j_call: TRBJ2-1; d_call: TRBD2; cdr3_length: 17; cdr3_aa: CASSLGSGGGAPGEQFF; cdr3_nt: TGTGCCAGCAGCTTAGGTAGCGGCGGGGGGGCCCCCGGTGAGCAGTTCTTC
clone_size: -; v_call: TRBV5-1; j_call: TRBJ2-7; d_call: TRBD1; cdr3_length: 17; cdr3_aa: CASSLESARDRGDEQYF; cdr3_nt: TGCGCCAGCAGCTTGGAATCGGCTCGGGACAGGGGCGATGAGCAGTACTTC
clone_size: -; v_call: TRBV29-1; j_call: TRBJ1-2; d_call: -; cdr3_length: 15; cdr3_aa: CSVEGMGQGFYGYTF; cdr3_nt: TGCAGCGTTGAGGGGATGGGGCAGGGGTTTTATGGCTACACCTTC
clone_size: -; v_call: TRBV29-1; j_call: TRBJ2-3; d_call: TRBD1; cdr3_length: 15; cdr3_aa: CSVGDQGAGTDTQYF; cdr3_nt: TGCAGCGTTGGGGACCAGGGGGCAGGGACAGATACGCAGTATTTT
clone_size: few; v_call: TRBV5-4; j_call: TRBJ1-4; d_call: -; cdr3_length: 16; cdr3_aa: CASSSGRGSTNEKLFF; cdr3_nt: TGTGCCAGCAGCTCAGGCCGGGGATCAACTAATGAAAAACTGTTTTTT
clone_size: many; v_call: TRBV7-2; j_call: TRBJ1-1; d_call: TRBD1; cdr3_length: 16; cdr3_aa: CASSLVTGRGGTEAFF; cdr3_nt: TGTGCCAGCAGCTTAGTGACAGGGCGGGGGGGCACTGAAGCTTTCTTT
clone_size: -; v_call: TRBV15; j_call: TRBJ1-1; d_call: -; cdr3_length: 14; cdr3_aa: CATSGGPRATEAFF; cdr3_nt: TGTGCCACCAGCGGGGGACCCAGGGCCACTGAAGCTTTCTTT
clone_size: many; v_call: TRBV7-2; j_call: TRBJ1-4; d_call: TRBD1; cdr3_length: 13; cdr3_aa: CASSWGQGEKLFF; cdr3_nt: TGTGCCAGCAGCTGGGGACAGGGTGAAAAACTGTTTTTT
clone_size: once; v_call: TRBV19; j_call: TRBJ1-2; d_call: -; cdr3_length: 13; cdr3_aa: CASSIGHQPGYTF; cdr3_nt: TGTGCCAGTAGTATAGGACACCAACCTGGCTACACCTTC
clone_size: few; v_call: TRBV6-1; j_call: TRBJ1-1; d_call: -; cdr3_length: 15; cdr3_aa: CASSEAVSARGKAFF; cdr3_nt: TGTGCCAGCAGTGAAGCGGTCTCGGCCCGGGGGAAAGCTTTCTTT
clone_size: many; v_call: TRBV6-5; j_call: TRBJ2-2; d_call: TRBD2; cdr3_length: 18; cdr3_aa: CASSYSTSGGAHHGELFF; cdr3_nt: TGTGCCAGCAGTTACTCGACTAGCGGGGGGGCCCATCACGGGGAGCTGTTTTTT
clone_size: many; v_call: TRBV28; j_call: TRBJ1-2; d_call: -; cdr3_length: 13; cdr3_aa: CASRSGERTGYTF; cdr3_nt: TGTGCCAGCAGGTCGGGTGAAAGAACTGGCTACACCTTC
clone_size: -; v_call: TRBV20-1; j_call: TRBJ1-4; d_call: -; cdr3_length: 14; cdr3_aa: CSARPVTVDEKLFF; cdr3_nt: TGCAGTGCTAGGCCAGTCACAGTTGATGAAAAACTGTTTTTT
clone_size: -; v_call: TRBV6-5; j_call: TRBJ2-1; d_call: TRBD1; cdr3_length: 15; cdr3_aa: CASSAGTGAGNEQFF; cdr3_nt: TGTGCCAGCAGTGCCGGGACAGGGGCGGGGAATGAGCAGTTCTTC
clone_size: -; v_call: TRBV28; j_call: TRBJ2-7; d_call: -; cdr3_length: 14; cdr3_aa: CASSLPGLAYEQYF; cdr3_nt: TGTGCCAGCAGTTTACCGGGTCTAGCCTACGAGCAGTACTTC
clone_size: -; v_call: TRBV23-1; j_call: TRBJ2-1; d_call: -; cdr3_length: 13; cdr3_aa: CASSQFGDNEQFF; cdr3_nt: TGCGCCAGCAGTCAATTCGGGGACAATGAGCAGTTCTTC
clone_size: few; v_call: TRBV14; j_call: TRBJ2-7; d_call: -; cdr3_length: 14; cdr3_aa: CASSHKVAFYEQYF; cdr3_nt: TGTGCCAGCAGCCACAAGGTAGCTTTCTACGAGCAGTACTTC
clone_size: few; v_call: TRBV6-4; j_call: TRBJ1-2; d_call: -; cdr3_length: 15; cdr3_aa: CASSEEATGTYGYTF; cdr3_nt: TGTGCCAGCAGTGAAGAGGCAACAGGGACCTATGGCTACACCTTC
clone_size: -; v_call: TRBV28; j_call: TRBJ2-1; d_call: TRBD2; cdr3_length: 16; cdr3_aa: CASSPPGTSGSKEQFF; cdr3_nt: TGTGCCAGCAGTCCTCCCGGGACTAGCGGGAGTAAAGAGCAGTTCTTC
clone_size: few; v_call: TRBV18; j_call: TRBJ2-2; d_call: -; cdr3_length: 16; cdr3_aa: CASSPNLGGASGELFF; cdr3_nt: TGTGCCAGCTCACCAAATCTCGGGGGCGCAAGCGGGGAGCTGTTTTTT
clone_size: many; v_call: TRBV28; j_call: TRBJ2-5; d_call: -; cdr3_length: 15; cdr3_aa: CASSQPREVQETQYF; cdr3_nt: TGTGCCAGCAGTCAACCCCGTGAGGTCCAAGAGACCCAGTACTTC
clone_size: -; v_call: TRBV14; j_call: TRBJ2-1; d_call: TRBD2; cdr3_length: 18; cdr3_aa: CASSRIGLAGTAYNEQFF; cdr3_nt: TGTGCCAGCAGCCGGATCGGACTAGCGGGGACTGCCTACAATGAGCAGTTCTTC
clone_size: -; v_call: TRBV7-3; j_call: TRBJ2-5; d_call: -; cdr3_length: 15; cdr3_aa: CASSFGEGGQETQYF; cdr3_nt: TGTGCCAGCAGCTTTGGCGAGGGAGGCCAAGAGACCCAGTACTTC